This TCR beta chain was captured by sequencing in a study of shared clonotypes between healthy human individuals. TCRdb's copy holds only in-frame clones and misses some; the assay was immunoSEQ multiplex PCR. The sample lists 2.3 million or so clones; 85% to 95% were seen once. Trimming cost V 4 bases and J 1 base; bases outside gene matches: 6. Germline CDR1 reads SGHNT; CDR2 reads YENEEA. The CDR3 loop spans 15 amino acids. This sequence joins TRBV11-3 and TRBJ1-1, with 7 bases identical to TRBD1. Sequencing used naive CD4+ T cells from PBMCs. This sample's subset: CD45RA+ positively selected. This TCR was recovered from a man in his late teens or twenties in good health. Some clones in this sample may be carry-over from other donors' samples. For the CDR3, the DNA is TGTGCCAGCAGCTACTTGGGACAGACGAACACTGAAGCTTTCTTT. It yields the protein CASSYLGQTNTEAFF.